This T cell receptor beta chain was recorded in a study of tumor-infiltrating lymphocytes in localized non-small cell lung cancer. Overall study context: The cohort mixed smokers and never-smokers, several histologies, and some post-neoadjuvant-chemotherapy samples.

TCRdb's copy holds only in-frame clones and misses some; the assay was immunoSEQ multiplex PCR. The sample has over 10,000 clones; around 64% are singletons. Comments on this clone: Antigen unknown.

Whole-study findings and limits: Immunotypes IM1 and IM2 had similar TCR-derived T-cell fractions. Each assay used a separate piece of the same tissue. Higher tumor T cell infiltration than in uninvolved lung was supported by TCRbeta sequencing.

V lost 0 bases, J lost 2 bases, and 18 bases stayed unmatched. Germline CDR1 reads SGHRS; CDR2 reads YFSETQ. The CDR3 sequence is 20 residues long. This clonotype was obtained from a human donor with non-small cell lung cancer. Sequencing was performed on uninvolved lung tissue not adjacent to the tumor. The chain couples TRBV5-1 to TRBJ2-7; 9 bases align to TRBD2. Here the CDR3 reads CASSLAPKIHSGRPAYEQYF. The CDR3 nucleotides are TGCGCCAGCAGCTTGGCCCCTAAAATACACAGCGGGAGGCCCGCCTACGAGCAGTACTTC.